This passage covers 20 T cell receptor beta chains from one sample sequenced in a study of identical twins. One entry per CDR3 protein, called by TCRdb with MiXCR from the 5' RACE reads. The sample carries approximately 530,000 distinct CDR3 sequences, under 25% recorded once. The sample was also linked to a second study, of yellow fever vaccine responses in identical twins.

The specimen sequenced was CD4+ T cells sorted from blood. These receptors all come from a woman aged 18-30 years in good health.

This clonotype was observed at least ten times. V and J are TRBV29-1 and TRBJ2-1; 11 bases line up with TRBD2. The CDR3 is 14 amino acids. The trim removed 5 bases at V and 7 bases at J, leaving 7 bases unmatched. Germline-derived CDR1 and CDR2 are SQVTM and ANQGSEA. The CDR3 loop is CSVHALAGVNEQFF. As DNA, the CDR3 is TGCAGCGTTCATGCACTAGCGGGAGTTAATGAGCAGTTCTTC.

The chain has TRBV7-9 and TRBJ1-1, with D uncertain. The V and J ends lost 6 bases and 5 bases respectively, with 13 bases between them. There are 13 residues in the CDR3. Germline CDR1 is SEHNR and CDR2 is FQNEAQ (reference sequence). The CDR3 loop reads CASSPRAGTEAFF. In DNA, the CDR3 is TGTGCCAGCAGTCCGAGGGCTGGGACTGAAGCTTTCTTT.

This chain links TRBV9 with TRBJ1-1; tentatively, D is TRBD1 (5 bases). CDR3 length: 14 amino acids. Per the germline V gene, CDR1 is SGDLS and CDR2 is YYNGEE. V lost 4 bases, J lost 6 bases, and 16 bases lay in between. DNA for the CDR3: TGTGCCAGCAGCCCTGTGGGGGTATGGGCTGAAGCTTTCTTT. Translation: CASSPVGVWAEAFF.

The CDR3 coding sequence is TGTGCCAGCTCCCAACAATCCGATAGCACAGATACGCAGTATTTT. As protein: CASSQQSDSTDTQYF. V usage is TRBV18 and J usage is TRBJ2-3, with D unresolved. Between the trimmed V and J ends, which lost 6 bases and 0 bases, there was a span of 13 bases. This CDR3 comprises 15 residues. The germline gives CDR1 KGHSH, CDR2 LQKENI.

The J gene is TRBJ2-2, the V gene TRBV7-9, with D unclear. The V gene lost 5 bases and the J gene lost 0 bases, with 10 bases spanning the gap. Germline CDR1 reads SEHNR; CDR2 reads FQNEAQ (reference sequence). This CDR3 is 15 amino acids long. The CDR3 DNA sequence: TGTGCCAGCAGCCCAGCCGGAGCGAACACCGGGGAGCTGTTTTTT. It is translated as CASSPAGANTGELFF. The full variable domain, rest sourced from reference TRBV7-9 and TRBJ2-2, is DTGVSQNPRHKITKRGQNVTFRCDPISEHNRLYWYRQTLGQGPEFLTYFQNEAQLEKSRLLSDRFSAERPKGSFSTLEIQRTEQGDSAMYLCASSPAGANTGELFFGEGSRLTVL.

The gene calls are TRBV4-1 and TRBJ2-7, with 10 bases that match TRBD1. Germline CDR1 is MGHRA and CDR2 is YSYEKL. The CDR3 has 15 amino acids. Trimming at V came to 1 base and at J to 4 bases, leaving 4 bases not matched to a gene. Written as DNA, the CDR3 is TGCGCCAGCAGCCAAGGGCAGGACAGGGGGTACGAGCAGTACTTC. Protein: CASSQGQDRGYEQYF.

This clonotype was recorded a few times. The chain is built from TRBV12-3 or TRBV12-4 and TRBJ1-2; D is uncertain. V lost 3 bases to trimming and J lost 2 bases, with 10 bases between them. The CDR3 consists of 14 residues. The CDR3 loop reads CASSFPPVNYGYTF. The CDR3 nucleotides read TGTGCCAGCAGTTTCCCCCCGGTGAACTATGGCTACACCTTC.

The gene calls are TRBV12-5 and TRBJ2-5, with a weak D call TRBD1 (6 bases). V lost 7 bases, J lost 5 bases, and 17 bases lay in between. This CDR3 spans 14 amino acids. The germline gives CDR1 LGHNT, CDR2 FRNRAP. The CDR3 DNA is TGTGCTAGTGCCTTCGGGACACTCTGGGAGACCCAGTACTTC. Its translation is CASAFGTLWETQYF.

V usage is TRBV14 and J usage is TRBJ2-1, with 11 positions matching TRBD2. The CDR3 runs 12 residues. In germline, CDR1 is SGHDN, CDR2 FVKESK. The J segment lost 15 bases and the V segment lost 5 bases, leaving 6 bases of the junction unmatched. The CDR3 DNA reads TGTGCCAGCAGCTCCCTAGCGGGGGGTGCGTTCTTC. Protein: CASSSLAGGAFF.

The J gene is TRBJ2-1, the V gene TRBV3-1; D is perhaps TRBD1 (6 bases). The V gene's germline CDR1 is LGHDT and CDR2 YNNKEL (reference sequence). The CDR3 has 17 amino acids. V was trimmed by 1 base and J by 4 bases, leaving 17 bases between them. CDR3 amino acids: CASSQGVFPDRYNEQFF. The CDR3 DNA is TGTGCCAGCAGCCAAGGCGTTTTCCCCGACAGGTACAATGAGCAGTTCTTC.

This clonotype appeared a few times. J is TRBJ1-1 and V is TRBV15; D possibly corresponds to TRBD1 (5 bases). Germline V lookup: CDR1 LNHNV, CDR2 YYDKDF (reference sequence). V lost 3 bases and J 5 bases, leaving 10 bases between the germline ends. There are 13 residues in the CDR3. Here the CDR3 DNA reads TGTGCCACCAGCAGTGGTAGGGGAACTGAAGCTTTCTTT. It is translated as CATSSGRGTEAFF.

This clonotype was seen only a few times. This chain uses TRBV5-8 with TRBJ2-3; TRBD2 aligns across 7 bases. The CDR3 runs 17 residues. The V segment lost 4 bases and the J segment 3 bases; nucleotides outside the gene matches: 14. Germline V gives CDR1 SGHTS, CDR2 YDEGEE. CDR3 residues: CASSDKGQPRGTDTQYF. The CDR3 bases are TGTGCCAGCAGCGATAAGGGCCAACCGCGGGGGACAGATACGCAGTATTTT.

This clonotype was observed a handful of times. The chain combines TRBV5-1 with TRBJ1-2; D possibly corresponds to TRBD1 (5 bases). The CDR3 length is 13 residues. V gave up 4 bases and J gave up 4 bases, with 11 bases separating them. From germline, CDR1 is SGHRS and CDR2 YFSETQ. The CDR3 DNA sequence: TGCGCCAGCAGCCGAGAAGACAGCTATGGCTACACCTTC. The encoded protein is CASSREDSYGYTF. Full variable domain (outside the CDR3, taken from reference TRBV5-1 and TRBJ1-2): KAGVTQTPRYLIKTRGQQVTLSCSPISGHRSVSWYQQTPGQGLQFLFEYFSETQRNKGNFPGRFSGRQFSNSRSEMNVSTLELGDSALYLCASSREDSYGYTFGSGTRLTVV.

This chain uses TRBV7-9 with TRBJ2-3; D gene unclear. This CDR3 has 12 amino acids. The V gene's germline CDR1 is SEHNR and CDR2 FQNEAQ (reference sequence). Deletions cut 7 bases from V and 5 bases from J, with 10 bases between. The CDR3 nucleotides are TGTGCCAGCACCCCGGAACGAGATACGCAGTATTTT. Translation gives CASTPERDTQYF. The full variable domain, rest sourced from reference TRBV7-9 and TRBJ2-3, is DTGVSQNPRHKITKRGQNVTFRCDPISEHNRLYWYRQTLGQGPEFLTYFQNEAQLEKSRLLSDRFSAERPKGSFSTLEIQRTEQGDSAMYLCASTPERDTQYFGPGTRLTVL.

The chain joins TRBV9 to TRBJ2-3, with D uncertain. Deletions cut 3 bases from V and 0 bases from J, with 8 bases between. This CDR3 is built from 14 residues. Per the germline V gene, CDR1 is SGDLS and CDR2 is YYNGEE. CDR3: CASSGAGSTDTQYF. The DNA for the CDR3 is TGTGCCAGCAGCGGAGCCGGGAGCACAGATACGCAGTATTTT.

This clonotype was detected a few times. The V and J genes are TRBV10-3 and TRBJ2-2; D call uncertain. Germline V gene sequence: CDR1 ENHRY, CDR2 SYGVKD. The CDR3 loop spans 11 amino acids. V lost 7 bases, J lost 3 bases, and 3 bases lay in between. Here the CDR3 DNA reads TGTGCCATCAAAGACACCGGGGAGCTGTTTTTT. Protein: CAIKDTGELFF.

Remarks on this clonotype: An end of the junction does not agree with germline; a read error may underlie this. The chain employs TRBV12-3 or TRBV12-4 and TRBJ2-1; 15 positions match TRBD2. The CDR3 length is 18 residues. The CDR3 bases are TGTGCCAGCTGTTTACCGCGGGGACTAGCGGGGGGAGACAATGAGCAGTTCTTC. Encoded protein: CASCLPRGLAGGDNEQFF.

A few counts support this clonotype. V gene TRBV7-9 combines with J gene TRBJ2-3; 9 bases agree with TRBD2. The CDR3 covers 15 residues. The trim removed 3 bases at V and 6 bases at J, leaving 7 bases unmatched. CDR1 and CDR2 from the germline V gene are SEHNR and FQNEAQ (reference sequence). CDR3 sequence (DNA): TGTGCCAGCAGCTTTGGGACTAGCTCTGGGGATACGCAGTATTTT. This sequence encodes CASSFGTSSGDTQYF. Supplemented by reference TRBV7-9 and TRBJ2-3, the full variable domain reads DTGVSQNPRHKITKRGQNVTFRCDPISEHNRLYWYRQTLGQGPEFLTYFQNEAQLEKSRLLSDRFSAERPKGSFSTLEIQRTEQGDSAMYLCASSFGTSSGDTQYFGPGTRLTVL.

J is TRBJ2-6 and V is TRBV24-1, with 8 bases that match TRBD1. J was trimmed by 0 bases and V by 5 bases; bases with no gene match: 14. Germline V gene sequence: CDR1 KGHDR, CDR2 SFDVKD. This CDR3 is 20 amino acids long. This CDR3 reads CATSGLGQGLANSGANVLTF. The CDR3, as DNA: TGTGCCACCAGTGGCCTAGGACAGGGATTGGCTAACTCTGGGGCCAACGTCCTGACTTTC.

The chain has TRBV2 and TRBJ2-1; 12 bases fit TRBD2. Trimming took 1 base from V and 11 from J; bases not matched to a gene: 3. This CDR3 contains 14 residues. Germline lookup yields CDR1 SNHLY and CDR2 FYNNEI. In nucleotides, the CDR3 is TGTGCCAGCAGTGAAGATGGACTAGCGGGAAAGCAGTTCTTC. Protein product: CASSEDGLAGKQFF.